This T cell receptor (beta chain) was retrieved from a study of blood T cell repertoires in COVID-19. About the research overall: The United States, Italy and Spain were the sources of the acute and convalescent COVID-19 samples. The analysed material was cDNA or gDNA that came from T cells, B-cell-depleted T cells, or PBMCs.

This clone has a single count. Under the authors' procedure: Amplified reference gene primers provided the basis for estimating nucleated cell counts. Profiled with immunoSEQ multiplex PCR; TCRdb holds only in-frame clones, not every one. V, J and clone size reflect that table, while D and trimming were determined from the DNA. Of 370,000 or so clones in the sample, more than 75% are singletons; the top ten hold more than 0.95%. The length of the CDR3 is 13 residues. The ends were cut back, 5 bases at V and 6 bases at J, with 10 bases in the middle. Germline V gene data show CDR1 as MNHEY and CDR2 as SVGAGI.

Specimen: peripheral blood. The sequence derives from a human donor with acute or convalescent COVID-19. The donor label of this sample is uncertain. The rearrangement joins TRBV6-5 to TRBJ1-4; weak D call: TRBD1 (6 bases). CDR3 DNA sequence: TGTGCCAGCAGTAGGGACATCTATGAAAAACTGTTTTTT. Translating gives CASSRDIYEKLFF.